This record covers a single TCR beta chain. Its matching antigen is unknown. V lost 5 bases, J lost 5 bases, and 6 bases lay in between. Germline CDR1 reads SEHNR; CDR2 reads FQNEAQ (reference sequence). This CDR3 is 11 amino acids long. The data were produced by immunoSEQ multiplex PCR, yet TCRdb's version contains in-frame clones alone and is incomplete. The table records about 29,000 clones, over 85% of them present only once. The data belong to a study of T cells in tuberculosis. Study-level points and caveats: Active tuberculosis TCR-alpha repertoires lay closer to GMM-specific TCRs than IGRA-negative controls, suggesting clonal expansion. Classification accuracy was roughly 90% (AUROC roughly 0.88) with the GMM-specific repertoire. Samples were chosen by availability of cryopreserved specimens.

This clonotype was sampled from a donor aged 10 to 29 with latent tuberculosis or without tuberculosis infection. The chain combines TRBV7-9 with TRBJ2-5; D is unresolved. Sequencing was carried out using PBMCs. The chain's CDR3 is CASSTWETQYF. The CDR3 region has the DNA TGTGCCAGCAGCACTTGGGAGACCCAGTACTTC.